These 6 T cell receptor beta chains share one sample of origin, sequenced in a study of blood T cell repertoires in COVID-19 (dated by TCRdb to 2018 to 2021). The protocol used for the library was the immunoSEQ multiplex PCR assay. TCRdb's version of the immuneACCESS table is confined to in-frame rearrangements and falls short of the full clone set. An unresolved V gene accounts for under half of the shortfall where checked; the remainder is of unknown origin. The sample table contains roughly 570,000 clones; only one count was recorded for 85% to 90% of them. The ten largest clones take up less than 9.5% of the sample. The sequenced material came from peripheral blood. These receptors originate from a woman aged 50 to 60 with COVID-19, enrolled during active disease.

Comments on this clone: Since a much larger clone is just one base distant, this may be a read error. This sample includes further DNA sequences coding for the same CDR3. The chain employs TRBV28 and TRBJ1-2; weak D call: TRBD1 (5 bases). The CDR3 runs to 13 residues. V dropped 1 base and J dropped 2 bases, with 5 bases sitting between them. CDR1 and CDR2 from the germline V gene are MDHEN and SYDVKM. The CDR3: CASSLSGNYGYTF. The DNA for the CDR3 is TGTGCCAGCAGTTTATCAGGGAACTATGGCTACACCTTC.

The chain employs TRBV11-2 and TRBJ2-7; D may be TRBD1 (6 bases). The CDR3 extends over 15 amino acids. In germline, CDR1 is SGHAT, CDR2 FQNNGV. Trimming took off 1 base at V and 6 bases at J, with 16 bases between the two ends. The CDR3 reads CASSLAYTGQGEQYF. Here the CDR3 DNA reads TGTGCCAGCAGCTTAGCTTATACAGGGCAGGGCGAGCAGTACTTC.

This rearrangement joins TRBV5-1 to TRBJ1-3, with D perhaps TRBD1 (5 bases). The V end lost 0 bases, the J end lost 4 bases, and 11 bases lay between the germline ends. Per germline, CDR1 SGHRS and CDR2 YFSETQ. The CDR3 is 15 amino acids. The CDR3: CASSLEPGSGNTIYF. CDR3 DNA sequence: TGCGCCAGCAGCTTGGAGCCAGGGTCAGGAAACACCATATATTTT. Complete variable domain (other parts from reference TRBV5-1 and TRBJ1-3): KAGVTQTPRYLIKTRGQQVTLSCSPISGHRSVSWYQQTPGQGLQFLFEYFSETQRNKGNFPGRFSGRQFSNSRSEMNVSTLELGDSALYLCASSLEPGSGNTIYFGEGSWLTVV.

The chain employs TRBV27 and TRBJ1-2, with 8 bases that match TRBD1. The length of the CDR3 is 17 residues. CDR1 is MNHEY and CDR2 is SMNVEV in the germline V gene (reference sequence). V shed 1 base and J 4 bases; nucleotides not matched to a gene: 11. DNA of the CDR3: TGTGCCAGCAGTTTATTCTCCGGACAGGGTGAGGGCTATGGCTACACCTTC. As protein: CASSLFSGQGEGYGYTF.

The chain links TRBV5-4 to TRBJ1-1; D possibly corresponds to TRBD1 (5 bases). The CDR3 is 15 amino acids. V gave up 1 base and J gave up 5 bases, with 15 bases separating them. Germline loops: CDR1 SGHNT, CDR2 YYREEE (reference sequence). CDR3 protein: CASSLNAGMRTEAFF. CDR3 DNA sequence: TGTGCCAGCAGCTTGAATGCAGGGATGAGAACTGAAGCTTTCTTT.

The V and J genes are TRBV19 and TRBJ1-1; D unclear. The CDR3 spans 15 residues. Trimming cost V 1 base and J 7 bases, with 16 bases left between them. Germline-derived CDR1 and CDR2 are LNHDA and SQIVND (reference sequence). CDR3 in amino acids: CASSIGGSGTFEAFF. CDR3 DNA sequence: TGTGCCAGTAGTATAGGTGGCAGTGGCACCTTTGAAGCTTTCTTT. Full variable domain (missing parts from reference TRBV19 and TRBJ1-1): DGGITQSPKYLFRKEGQNVTLSCEQNLNHDAMYWYRQDPGQGLRLIYYSQIVNDFQKGDIAEGYSVSREKKESFPLTVTSAQKNPTAFYLCASSIGGSGTFEAFFGQGTRLTVV.